This entry lists 30 T cell receptor beta chains sequenced from one sample in a study of beta chain features in type 1 diabetes. Reverse transcription of all isolated RNA meant that expressed TCRB transcripts were sequenced. TCRdb's table, derived via immunoSEQ multiplex PCR, lists solely in-frame clones and lacks some. The sample has about 42,000 clones; roughly 50% are singletons. The sample taken for sequencing was stem cell memory CD4+ T cells from blood. All receptors come from a woman younger than 45 in good health.

The chain uses TRBV6-1 and TRBJ1-2; 7 bases fit TRBD1. There are 14 residues in the CDR3. Losses at the gene ends were 0 bases for V and 5 bases for J; bases not matched to a gene: 3. CDR1 and CDR2 from the germline V gene are MNHNS and SASEGT. The CDR3 loop is CASSEASGGYGYTF. As DNA, the CDR3 is TGTGCCAGCAGTGAAGCCTCAGGGGGATATGGCTACACCTTC.

This chain links TRBV5-4 with TRBJ2-3, with TRBD2 matching 10 bases. The J segment lost 6 bases and the V segment lost 4 bases, leaving 14 bases of the junction unmatched. The germline CDR1 and CDR2 sequences are SGHNT and YYREEE (reference sequence). The CDR3 spans 17 residues. CDR3 amino acids: CASSQEQAGGAPDTQYF. The CDR3 DNA reads TGTGCCAGCAGCCAAGAGCAAGCGGGAGGGGCCCCCGATACGCAGTATTTT.

This clone has more than one count but fewer than ten. This chain joins TRBV7-2 and TRBJ2-2, with D possibly being TRBD1 (5 bases). Trimming cost V 2 bases and J 4 bases, with 5 bases left between them. Germline loops: CDR1 SGHTA, CDR2 FQGNSA. The CDR3 sequence is 13 residues long. CDR3 DNA sequence: TGTGCCAGCAGCTTAAGGGGCACCGGGGAGCTGTTTTTT. It yields the protein CASSLRGTGELFF.

The rearrangement uses TRBV30 and TRBJ2-1; D is unresolved. Germline CDR1 is GTSNPN and CDR2 is SVGIG (reference sequence). The CDR3 is 15 residues long. The V gene lost 5 bases and the J gene lost 0 bases, with 14 bases spanning the gap. CDR3 sequence: CAWADLQSSYNEQFF. The CDR3 DNA reads as TGTGCCTGGGCCGACTTGCAATCCTCCTACAATGAGCAGTTCTTC.

This chain connects TRBV7-2 to TRBJ2-5, with TRBD2 identical over 11 bases. The germline CDR1 and CDR2 sequences are SGHTA and FQGNSA. With V trimmed by 1 base and J by 5 bases, 15 bases remained unmatched. The CDR3 covers 19 residues. The DNA of the CDR3 is TGTGCCAGCAGCTTAGAAGGACGGGTAACTAGCGGGAGTCAGGAGACCCAGTACTTC. Translated, it gives CASSLEGRVTSGSQETQYF.

The chain recombines TRBV6-5 with TRBJ1-6; no clear D gene. The CDR3 consists of 14 residues. Germline assignment: CDR1 MNHEY and CDR2 SVGAGI. V gave up 6 bases and J gave up 10 bases, with 16 bases separating them. CDR3: CASRPTDGSSPLHF. CDR3 sequence (DNA): TGTGCCAGCAGACCTACAGACGGAAGCTCACCCCTCCACTTT.

Of note for this clone: One end of the junction varies from germline; a read error may be responsible. This chain connects TRBV5-8 to TRBJ2-7; TRBD2 is a possible D gene (5 bases). CDR1 and CDR2 from the germline V gene are SGHTS and YDEGEE. The length of the CDR3 is 12 residues. The CDR3 nucleotides are TGTGCCAGCAGCTTCTCGGAGGCCGGATGGAACTTC. Its translation: CASSFSEAGWNF.

The rearrangement joins TRBV10-3 to TRBJ1-2; TRBD1 aligns across 8 bases. The V and J ends lost 0 bases and 8 bases, in that order; junction bases with no gene match: 8. CDR3 size: 15 residues. CDR1 and CDR2 (germline): ENHRY, SYGVKD. This CDR3 reads CAISESETGGKGYTF. CDR3 DNA: TGTGCCATCAGTGAGTCGGAAACAGGGGGTAAGGGCTACACCTTC.

The CDR3: CAISEAGGNQPQHF. CDR3 DNA sequence: TGTGCCATCAGTGAGGCGGGAGGCAATCAGCCCCAGCATTTT. The chain links TRBV10-3 to TRBJ1-5; D unresolved. The V gene lost 2 bases and the J gene lost 2 bases, with 7 bases spanning the gap. Germline V gives CDR1 ENHRY, CDR2 SYGVKD. This CDR3 spans 14 amino acids.

This clone has a handful of counts. The chain employs TRBV21-1 and TRBJ1-4; the table's D call, TRBD1, was not checked against the DNA. TRBV21-1 corresponds to a pseudogene. This CDR3 comprises 18 residues. The CDR3 region is CASSKFGDRSATNEKLFF. As DNA, the CDR3 is TGTGCCAGCAGCAAATTCGGGGACAGATCTGCAACTAATGAAAAACTGTTTTTT.

This chain links TRBV19 with TRBJ1-5, with 8 nucleotides matching TRBD1. V lost 7 bases and J lost 6; bases outside the gene matches: 11. Germline-derived CDR1 and CDR2 are LNHDA and SQIVND (reference sequence). This CDR3 region has 15 residues. CDR3 nucleotides: TGTGCCAGTACCTTGGACAGGGTAGCCGGTCAGCCCCAGCATTTT. This gives the protein CASTLDRVAGQPQHF. Full variable domain (remainder filled in from reference TRBV19 and TRBJ1-5): DGGITQSPKYLFRKEGQNVTLSCEQNLNHDAMYWYRQDPGQGLRLIYYSQIVNDFQKGDIAEGYSVSREKKESFPLTVTSAQKNPTAFYLCASTLDRVAGQPQHFGDGTRLSIL.

This clone occurred a few times. This chain joins TRBV7-2 and TRBJ2-1, with D maybe TRBD2 (7 bases). Trimming took off 7 bases at V and 0 bases at J, with 13 bases between the two ends. This CDR3 comprises 15 residues. Germline CDR1 SGHTA, CDR2 FQGNSA. Here the CDR3 DNA reads TGTGCCAGCACCCTTGGGGGGGCCTCCTACAATGAGCAGTTCTTC. This encodes CASTLGGASYNEQFF.

This clone was seen a handful of times. The chain has TRBV4-3 and TRBJ2-1; TRBD1 is a possible D gene (6 bases). The V and J ends lost 0 bases and 5 bases respectively, with 17 bases between them. This CDR3 region has 17 residues. Germline lookup yields CDR1 LGHNA and CDR2 YSLEER. CDR3 loop: CASSQDLGRGPDNEQFF. CDR3 nucleotides: TGCGCCAGCAGCCAAGATTTGGGCAGGGGACCTGACAATGAGCAGTTCTTC.

The chain links TRBV6-5 to TRBJ1-1; D is unresolved. There are 13 residues in the CDR3. V was cut by 2 bases and J by 5 bases, with 9 bases left in between. CDR1 MNHEY and CDR2 SVGAGI come from the germline V gene. The CDR3 DNA is TGTGCCAGCAGTTACGTCCGAGGGACTGAAGCTTTCTTT. Its protein product is CASSYVRGTEAFF.

This clone was seen more than once but under ten times. This chain joins TRBV18 and TRBJ2-3; a weak D match, TRBD1 (6 bases). V lost 3 bases and J 0 bases, leaving 13 bases between the germline ends. Germline CDR1 reads KGHSH; CDR2 reads LQKENI. CDR3 length: 16 residues. The DNA for the CDR3 is TGTGCCAGCTCACCGTCGTGGCAGGGGAGCACAGATACGCAGTATTTT. This gives the protein CASSPSWQGSTDTQYF.

This chain uses TRBV27 with TRBJ2-3, with a tentative D call TRBD1 (5 bases). Germline V gene sequence: CDR1 MNHEY, CDR2 SMNVEV (reference sequence). V was pared by 2 bases and J by 0 bases, with 6 bases between. The CDR3 runs to 14 residues. In DNA, the CDR3 is TGTGCCAGCAGTTTACAGGGAAGCACAGATACGCAGTATTTT. The encoded protein is CASSLQGSTDTQYF.

This clone turned up a few times. The chain uses TRBV5-4 and TRBJ1-1; 9 bases are shared with TRBD1. With V trimmed by 4 bases and J by 0 bases, 13 bases remained unmatched. CDR1 SGHNT and CDR2 YYREEE come from the germline V gene (reference sequence). The CDR3 extends over 18 amino acids. In DNA form, the CDR3 reads TGTGCCAGCAGCGAAGGGGACAGGGTTGGGTCGGTGAACACTGAAGCTTTCTTT. Translation: CASSEGDRVGSVNTEAFF. Variable domain in full (rest from reference TRBV5-4 and TRBJ1-1): ETGVTQSPTHLIKTRGQQVTLRCSSQSGHNTVSWYQQALGQGPQFIFQYYREEENGRGNFPPRFSGLQFPNYSSELNVNALELDDSALYLCASSEGDRVGSVNTEAFFGQGTRLTVV.

V gene TRBV7-6 combines with J gene TRBJ1-3; D unresolved. The germline V gene encodes CDR1 SGHVS and CDR2 FNYEAQ. There are 16 residues in the CDR3. Between the trimmed V and J ends, which lost 5 bases and 0 bases, there was a span of 14 bases. The DNA for the CDR3 is TGTGCCAGCAGCCCTACGACACCTAACTCTGGAAACACCATATATTTT. Residues: CASSPTTPNSGNTIYF.

This clone showed up just a few times. The chain is built from TRBV7-2 and TRBJ2-1; 9 positions match TRBD1. CDR1 SGHTA and CDR2 FQGNSA come from the germline V gene. The J segment lost 5 bases and the V segment lost 1 base, leaving 3 bases of the junction unmatched. The CDR3 spans 15 residues. The CDR3 sequence: CASSLGGQGHNEQFF. The CDR3 DNA sequence: TGTGCCAGCAGCTTAGGGGGACAGGGCCACAATGAGCAGTTCTTC. Full variable domain (missing parts from reference TRBV7-2 and TRBJ2-1): GAGVSQSPSNKVTEKGKDVELRCDPISGHTALYWYRQSLGQGLEFLIYFQGNSAPDKSGLPSDRFSAERTGGSVSTLTIQRTQQEDSAVYLCASSLGGQGHNEQFFGPGTRLTVL.

V gene TRBV6-5 combines with J gene TRBJ2-2, with 9 bases aligning to TRBD1. The J segment lost 4 bases and the V segment lost 6 bases, leaving 6 bases of the junction unmatched. The CDR3 has 15 amino acids. The germline V gene has CDR1 MNHEY and CDR2 SVGAGI. In DNA, the CDR3 is TGTGCCAGCAGAGAACAGGGGGCTGGCACCGGGGAGCTGTTTTTT. It yields the protein CASREQGAGTGELFF.

The rearrangement links TRBV15 to TRBJ2-7, with TRBD2 matching 8 bases. V trimming: 1 base; J trimming: 4 bases; junction bases outside the gene matches: 6. This CDR3 is built from 15 residues. The V gene's germline CDR1 is LNHNV and CDR2 YYDKDF (reference sequence). The CDR3 bases are TGTGCCACCAGCAGAGGCCAAGCGGGAGCATACGAGCAGTACTTC. This translates into CATSRGQAGAYEQYF.

V usage is TRBV7-2 and J usage is TRBJ2-3; 9 bases agree with TRBD1. With V trimmed by 6 bases and J by 4 bases, 5 bases remained unmatched. CDR3 length: 14 residues. Germline V gene data show CDR1 as SGHTA and CDR2 as FQGNSA. This CDR3 is CASRVQGAADTQYF. CDR3 DNA: TGTGCCAGCAGAGTACAGGGGGCCGCAGATACGCAGTATTTT.

This clone was found a few times. J is TRBJ2-3 and V is TRBV30; D call uncertain. CDR1 is GTSNPN and CDR2 is SVGIG in the germline V gene (reference sequence). Trimming left V 2 bases short and J 7 bases short, with 10 bases between. This CDR3 is 12 amino acids long. CDR3 bases: TGTGCCTGGAGTACCGCGTCCCATACGCAGTATTTT. This codes for CAWSTASHTQYF.

This clone showed up just a few times. V usage is TRBV4-2 and J usage is TRBJ2-6; a possible D gene is TRBD2 (7 bases). With 1 base removed from V and 0 bases from J, the gap between germline ends came to 16 bases. The CDR3 runs to 19 residues. Germline V CDR1 and CDR2: LGHNA, YNFKEQ. Written as DNA, the CDR3 is TGTGCCAGCAGCCAAGGTCCAGGGGAGGGGGTCTCTGGGGCCAACGTCCTGACTTTC. It codes for CASSQGPGEGVSGANVLTF.

This clone was observed a few times. The V gene is TRBV5-4, the J gene TRBJ1-1, with D maybe TRBD1 (5 bases). With 2 bases removed from V and 5 bases from J, the gap between germline ends came to 13 bases. This CDR3 has 14 amino acids. In germline, CDR1 is SGHNT, CDR2 YYREEE (reference sequence). The CDR3 sequence is CASSFQGVDTEAFF. Here the CDR3 DNA reads TGTGCCAGCAGCTTCCAGGGTGTTGATACTGAAGCTTTCTTT.

The chain links TRBV28 to TRBJ2-2; 12 nucleotides line up with TRBD2. Germline V gene data show CDR1 as MDHEN and CDR2 as SYDVKM. V lost 6 bases and J lost 5; bases outside the gene matches: 7. This CDR3 is 16 amino acids long. CDR3 coding DNA: TGTGCCAGCAGGCCGACTAGCGGGAGCTGGACCGGGGAGCTGTTTTTT. It codes for CASRPTSGSWTGELFF.

This clone turned up a few times. The chain couples TRBV4-2 to TRBJ2-1; TRBD2 matches at 10 bases. Losses at the gene ends were 8 bases for V and 7 bases for J; bases not matched to a gene: 5. The CDR3 length is 13 residues. The germline V gene encodes CDR1 LGHNA and CDR2 YNFKEQ. DNA of the CDR3: TGTGCCAGCCAAAAGCGGGAGGGGAATGAGCAGTTCTTC. Translation: CASQKREGNEQFF.

The chain has TRBV30 and TRBJ2-5, with 7 bases identical to TRBD2. V was clipped by 4 bases and J by 2 bases; unmatched bases: 10. CDR3 size: 15 residues. The V gene's germline CDR1 is GTSNPN and CDR2 SVGIG (reference sequence). CDR3 protein: CAWTSGLVGQETQYF. Written as DNA, the CDR3 is TGTGCCTGGACCTCCGGACTAGTGGGACAAGAGACCCAGTACTTC.

This clone has a handful of counts. The chain is built from TRBV7-2 and TRBJ2-5; 7 positions agree with TRBD1. V lost 6 bases to trimming and J lost 5 bases; unmatched junction nucleotides: 0. Germline CDR1 and CDR2: SGHTA and FQGNSA. The CDR3 extends over 11 amino acids. CDR3 coding DNA: TGTGCCAGCAGGACAGGGGAGACCCAGTACTTC. Encoded protein: CASRTGETQYF. The whole variable domain, filled in from reference TRBV7-2 and TRBJ2-5, reads GAGVSQSPSNKVTEKGKDVELRCDPISGHTALYWYRQSLGQGLEFLIYFQGNSAPDKSGLPSDRFSAERTGGSVSTLTIQRTQQEDSAVYLCASRTGETQYFGPGTRLLVL.

This clone was counted a few times. The rearrangement links TRBV10-2 to TRBJ1-1; the D is unclear. This CDR3 comprises 17 residues. V was cut by 6 bases and J by 1 base, with 21 bases left in between. The germline V gene encodes CDR1 WSHSY and CDR2 SAAADI. The CDR3 region has the DNA TGCGCCAGCAGCGCGGATGGACGAGGGTTACGGAACACTGAAGCTTTCTTT. Its protein product is CASSADGRGLRNTEAFF.